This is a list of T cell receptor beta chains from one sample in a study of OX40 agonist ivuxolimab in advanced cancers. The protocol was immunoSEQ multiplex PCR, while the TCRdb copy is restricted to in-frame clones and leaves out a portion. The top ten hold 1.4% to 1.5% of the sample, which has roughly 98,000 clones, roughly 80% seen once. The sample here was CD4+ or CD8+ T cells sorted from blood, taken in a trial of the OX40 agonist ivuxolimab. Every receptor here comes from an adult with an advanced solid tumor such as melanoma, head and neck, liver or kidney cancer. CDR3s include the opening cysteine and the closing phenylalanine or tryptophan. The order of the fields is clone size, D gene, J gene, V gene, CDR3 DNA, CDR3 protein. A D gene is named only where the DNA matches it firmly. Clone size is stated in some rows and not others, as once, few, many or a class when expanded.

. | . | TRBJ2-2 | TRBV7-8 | TGTGCCAGCAGCACAAAAGCCGAAGGGGCAGGGTATGACGGGGAGCTGTTTTTT | CASSTKAEGAGYDGELFF
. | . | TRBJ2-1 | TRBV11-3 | TGTGCCAGCAGTGGTCTGGGGGGGCATGAGCAGTTCTTC | CASSGLGGHEQFF
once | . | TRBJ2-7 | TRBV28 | TGTGCCAGCAGTCCAACAGGGCGGTACGAGCAGTACTTC | CASSPTGRYEQYF
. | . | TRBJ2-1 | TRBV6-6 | TGTGCCAGCAGGACTTACAATGAGCAGTTCTTC | CASRTYNEQFF
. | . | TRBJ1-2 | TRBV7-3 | TGTGCCAGCAGCTTAACGGCAGGATATTCAGATGGCTACACCTTC | CASSLTAGYSDGYTF
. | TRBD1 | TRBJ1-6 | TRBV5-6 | TGTGCCAGCAGCTTACGGACAGGGTATAATTCACCCCTCCACTTT | CASSLRTGYNSPLHF
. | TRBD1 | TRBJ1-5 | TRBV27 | TGTGCCAGCAGTCAACGACAGGGGGCTTGGCAGCCCCAGCATTTT | CASSQRQGAWQPQHF
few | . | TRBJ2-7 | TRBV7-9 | TGTGCCAGCAGCGCATTGGGCGGGCAGTACTTC | CASSALGGQYF
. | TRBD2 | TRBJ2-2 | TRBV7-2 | TGTGCCAGCAGCTTAATTCTAGCGGGAGGAACCGGGGAGCTGTTTTTT | CASSLILAGGTGELFF
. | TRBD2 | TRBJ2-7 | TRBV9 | TGTGCCAGCAGCGCGGGGACTAGCGGCTCCTACGAGCAGTACTTC | CASSAGTSGSYEQYF
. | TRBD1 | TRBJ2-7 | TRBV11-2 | TGTGCCAGCAGCACCGGACAGGCCGCCTACGAGCAGTACTTC | CASSTGQAAYEQYF
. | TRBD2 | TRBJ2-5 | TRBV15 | TGTGCCACCAGCATTAGACTAGCTAGGGTGGGAGAGACCCAGTACTTC | CATSIRLARVGETQYF
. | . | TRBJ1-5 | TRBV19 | TGTGCCAGTACCAGGGCTGAACAGCCCCAGCATTTT | CASTRAEQPQHF
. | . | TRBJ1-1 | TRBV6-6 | TGTGCCAGCAGGCGAGGACCGGACAGCCTGAACACTGAAGCTTTCTTT | CASRRGPDSLNTEAFF
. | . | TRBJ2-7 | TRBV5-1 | TGCGCCAGCAGCTGGCCCAATTCCTACGAGCAGTACTTC | CASSWPNSYEQYF
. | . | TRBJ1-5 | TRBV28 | TGTGCCAGCAGTTTTAACGGTGTAAACAATCAGCCCCAGCATTTT | CASSFNGVNNQPQHF
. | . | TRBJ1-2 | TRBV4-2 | TGTGCCAGCAGCCTTCTGGGGTCGGGGATTAGGGGCTACACCTTC | CASSLLGSGIRGYTF
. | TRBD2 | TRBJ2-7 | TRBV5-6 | TGTGCCAGCAGCGTACTAGCGGGAGGGGGCGAGCAGTACTTC | CASSVLAGGGEQYF
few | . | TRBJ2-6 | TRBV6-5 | TGTGCCAGCAGTAACGGGGGCTCTGGGGCCAACGTCCTGACTTTC | CASSNGGSGANVLTF
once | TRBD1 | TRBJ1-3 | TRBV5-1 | TGCGCCAGCACTGCCGACAGGGCGCCCGGAAACACCATATATTTT | CASTADRAPGNTIYF
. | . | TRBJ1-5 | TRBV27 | TGTGCCAGCAAGGGGCTTAATAGCAATCAGCCCCAGCATTTT | CASKGLNSNQPQHF
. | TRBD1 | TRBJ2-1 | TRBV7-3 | TGTGCCAGCAGCTTACGGGACAGCGTCAATGAGCAGTTCTTC | CASSLRDSVNEQFF
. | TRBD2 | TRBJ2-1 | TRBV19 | TGTGCCAGTAGTACCCGTAGCGGGGCATCCTACAATGAGCAGTTCTTC | CASSTRSGASYNEQFF
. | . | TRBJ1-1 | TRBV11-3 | TGTGCCAGCAGCTCAGGGGCGAACACTGAAGCTTTCTTT | CASSSGANTEAFF
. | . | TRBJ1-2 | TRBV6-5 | TGTGCCAGCAGAACCTGGGGGGGCGAAGCAAACGGCTACACCTTC | CASRTWGGEANGYTF
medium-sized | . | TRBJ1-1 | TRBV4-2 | TGTGCCAGCAGCCAACCTGCCGATATTGAAGCTTTCTTT | CASSQPADIEAFF
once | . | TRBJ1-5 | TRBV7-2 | TGTGCCAGCAGCATAAGATTGGGTGGCTCCTCTGGGCCCCAGCATTTT | CASSIRLGGSSGPQHF
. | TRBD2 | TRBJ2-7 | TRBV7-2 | TGTGCCAGCAGCTCAAGGACTAGCGGGAGGGTTACCTACGAGCAGTACTTC | CASSSRTSGRVTYEQYF
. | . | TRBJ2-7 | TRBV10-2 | TGCGCCAGCAGAAGCCGGGACGGTGCCTACGAGCAGTACTTC | CASRSRDGAYEQYF
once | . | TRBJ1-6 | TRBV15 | TGTGCCACCAGCAGAGAGCCAGGTAGGAGGGTCTCACCCCTCCACTTT | CATSREPGRRVSPLHF
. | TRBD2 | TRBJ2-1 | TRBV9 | TGTGCCAGCAGCGTAGATGCGGGAGGGGATGATGAGCAGTTCTTC | CASSVDAGGDDEQFF
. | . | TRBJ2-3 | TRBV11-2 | TGTGCCAGCAGCTACTTCAGCGGGACAGATACGCAGTATTTT | CASSYFSGTDTQYF
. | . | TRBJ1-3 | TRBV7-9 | TGTGCCAGCAGCTTCGGAACTACTACAGGTGGAAACACCATATATTTT | CASSFGTTTGGNTIYF
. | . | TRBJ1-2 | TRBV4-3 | TGCGCCAGCAGCCAAGATAGGGGCTCTGGCTACACCTTC | CASSQDRGSGYTF
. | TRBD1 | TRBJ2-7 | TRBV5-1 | TGCGCCAGCAGCTTAGCAGTAGGGACAGGTACATACGAGCAGTACTTC | CASSLAVGTGTYEQYF
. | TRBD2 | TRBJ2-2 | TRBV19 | TGTGCCAGTAGTATCTGGGGGAGGGAAGGCGGGGAGCTGTTTTTT | CASSIWGREGGELFF
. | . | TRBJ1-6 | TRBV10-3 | TGTGCCATCAGTGTCGGGGGGGTGGACAATTCACCCCTCCACTTT | CAISVGGVDNSPLHF
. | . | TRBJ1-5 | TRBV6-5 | TGTGCCAGCAGTTATCGAGATGACAGCAATCAGCCCCAGCATTTT | CASSYRDDSNQPQHF
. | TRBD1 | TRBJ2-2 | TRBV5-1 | TGCGCCAGCCGAAAAGGGGGCGCGAGCACCGGGGAGCTGTTTTTT | CASRKGGASTGELFF
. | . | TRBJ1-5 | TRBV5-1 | TGCGCCAGCAGCTTGGCCTTACTAGGACAGCTCGTTCATCAGCCCCAGCATTTT | CASSLALLGQLVHQPQHF
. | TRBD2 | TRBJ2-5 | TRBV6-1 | TGTGCCAGCAGTGAAGGGACTAGCCCCCAAGAGACCCAGTACTTC | CASSEGTSPQETQYF